One and the same sample provided the 29 T cell receptor beta chains below, sequenced in a study of T cell repertoires in cytomegalovirus infection. A single record per CDR3 protein comes from TCRdb applying MiXCR to the reads. This table holds about 490,000 distinct CDR3 sequences, less than 30% found once. Sequencing input: PBMCs. The receptors come from a human donor in good health (CMV status not recorded). Some clones in this sample may be carry-over from other donors' samples.

The V call is TRBV7-6, the J call TRBJ1-2, with TRBD1 identical over 8 bases. This CDR3 comprises 13 residues. Per germline, CDR1 SGHVS and CDR2 FNYEAQ. J was trimmed by 6 bases and V by 5 bases; bases with no gene match: 5. The CDR3 spells CASSPGQVHGYTF. The CDR3 coding sequence is TGTGCCAGCAGCCCGGGACAGGTTCATGGCTACACCTTC.

CDR3 sequence reads: CASSQASGKPDTQYF. CDR3 sequence (DNA): TGCGCCAGCAGCCAGGCTAGCGGGAAGCCAGATACGCAGTATTTT. This rearrangement joins TRBV4-1 to TRBJ2-3, with 9 bases identical to TRBD2. Trimming cost V 3 bases and J 4 bases; bases outside gene matches: 5. This CDR3 region has 15 residues. CDR1 and CDR2 from the germline V gene are MGHRA and YSYEKL.

The chain uses TRBV6-2 or TRBV6-3 and TRBJ1-2; tentatively, D is TRBD1 (5 bases). Germline V CDR1 and CDR2: MNHEY, SVGEGT. This CDR3 has 14 amino acids. V was pared by 8 bases and J by 3 bases, with 16 bases between. CDR3 nucleotide sequence: TGTGCCAGCGAAGCCAGGGCCAAAGACTATGGCTACACCTTC. As protein: CASEARAKDYGYTF.

V gene TRBV7-9 combines with J gene TRBJ2-1; D unresolved. The ends were cut back, 6 bases at V and 6 bases at J, with 9 bases in the middle. The CDR3 is made up of 12 amino acids. Germline-derived CDR1 and CDR2 are SEHNR and FQNEAQ (reference sequence). CDR3 region: CASSALPNEQFF. As DNA, the CDR3 is TGTGCCAGCAGTGCCCTTCCCAATGAGCAGTTCTTC.

The genes are TRBV28 and TRBJ2-2, with 7 bases aligning to TRBD1. The CDR3 spans 18 residues. The germline gives CDR1 MDHEN, CDR2 SYDVKM. V shed 3 bases, J shed 2 bases, and the junction held 12 bases outside the gene matches. The CDR3 DNA follows: TGTGCCAGCAGTTTGCAAACCGGGACAGTCATCAACACCGGGGAGCTGTTTTTT. It codes for CASSLQTGTVINTGELFF. Filled out from reference TRBV28 and TRBJ2-2, the complete variable domain reads DVKVTQSSRYLVKRTGEKVFLECVQDMDHENMFWYRQDPGLGLRLIYFSYDVKMKEKGDIPEGYSVSREKKERFSLILESASTNQTSMYLCASSLQTGTVINTGELFFGEGSRLTVL.

The chain recombines TRBV7-2 with TRBJ2-3; possibly TRBD1 for D (5 bases). The CDR3 covers 24 residues. V lost 0 bases, J lost 1 base, and 35 bases lay in between. Germline-derived CDR1 and CDR2 are SGHTA and FQGNSA. The CDR3 DNA sequence: TGTGCCAGCAGCTTAGCGCCGGGTCTTGGACACTTCGCGGCAGGGATCCCGGGCACAGATACGCAGTATTTT. It codes for CASSLAPGLGHFAAGIPGTDTQYF.

This clonotype has at least ten counts. V usage is TRBV7-2 and J usage is TRBJ2-2; D ambiguous. The germline V gene encodes CDR1 SGHTA and CDR2 FQGNSA. Trimming removed 1 base at V and 7 bases at J, with 19 bases between. CDR3 length equals 17 residues. CDR3: CASSLESSGSLGGELFF. For the CDR3, the DNA is TGTGCCAGCAGCTTAGAATCATCGGGTAGCTTGGGCGGGGAGCTGTTTTTT.

The chain carries TRBV20-1 and TRBJ2-5; 13 nucleotides align to TRBD2. The CDR3 runs 16 residues. The trim removed 3 bases at V and 6 bases at J, leaving 10 bases unmatched. Germline lookup yields CDR1 DFQATT and CDR2 SNEGSKA (reference sequence). CDR3 protein: CSARGPLAGGQQTQYF. The CDR3 bases are TGCAGTGCTAGGGGCCCACTAGCGGGAGGGCAGCAGACCCAGTACTTC.

This clonotype was seen only a few times. One end of the junction varies from germline; a read error may be responsible. The V and J genes are TRBV25-1 and TRBJ1-2; TRBD1 matches 9 bases. The germline V gene encodes CDR1 MGHDK and CDR2 SYGVNS. The CDR3 totals 13 residues. The CDR3 DNA reads as TGTGCCAGCAGTGCCCACGGACAGGGGACCTTATCCTTC. Translated: CASSAHGQGTLSF.

V gene TRBV27 combines with J gene TRBJ2-7; TRBD2 agrees at 7 bases. V lost 4 bases and J lost 3; bases outside the gene matches: 9. CDR1 MNHEY and CDR2 SMNVEV come from the germline V gene (reference sequence). The CDR3 is 15 residues long. The CDR3 loop reads CASSSQTSPGYEQYF. The DNA of the CDR3 is TGTGCCAGCAGTTCGCAGACTAGCCCTGGCTACGAGCAGTACTTC.

The CDR3 DNA reads as TGCAGTGCTAGCCCGGGACAGGGGAAGAGCTACGAGCAGTACTTC. This gives the protein CSASPGQGKSYEQYF. The chain is built from TRBV20-1 and TRBJ2-7; 10 bases are shared with TRBD1. The J segment lost 3 bases and the V segment lost 3 bases, leaving 8 bases of the junction unmatched. Germline assignment: CDR1 DFQATT and CDR2 SNEGSKA (reference sequence). The CDR3 has 15 amino acids.

This clonotype was detected many times. V and J are TRBV7-8 and TRBJ2-5, with TRBD2 matching 9 bases. Germline V CDR1 and CDR2: SGHVS, FQNEAQ. Losses at the gene ends were 4 bases for V and 1 base for J; bases not matched to a gene: 4. This CDR3 has 15 residues. In DNA form, the CDR3 reads TGTGCCAGCAGCTCAAGGCGGGAGGGCCAAGAGACCCAGTACTTC. It codes for CASSSRREGQETQYF.

In its sample, this clonotype was seen many times. This chain links TRBV7-2 with TRBJ2-1; 11 bases line up with TRBD2. This CDR3 region has 17 residues. The ends lost 3 bases at V and 4 bases at J; junction bases unmatched: 8. Germline CDR1 SGHTA, CDR2 FQGNSA. The CDR3 spells CASSFRTSGLTYNEQFF. The DNA of the CDR3 is TGTGCCAGCAGCTTTAGGACTAGCGGGCTTACTTACAATGAGCAGTTCTTC.

The chain has TRBV24-1 and TRBJ1-2; TRBD1 is a possible D gene (5 bases). V was pared by 9 bases and J by 8 bases, with 24 bases between. The germline gives CDR1 KGHDR, CDR2 SFDVKD. This CDR3 region has 15 residues. For the CDR3, the DNA is TGTGCCACCGGCCGGGAGCGAAACTACGAGGGGGGCTACACCTTC. Protein product: CATGRERNYEGGYTF.

This clonotype appeared a few times. The rearrangement links TRBV2 to TRBJ1-2, with D possibly TRBD1 on 5 matching bases. Trimming shortened V by 2 bases and J by 8 bases, and 12 bases separated the two germline ends. Germline-derived CDR1 and CDR2 are SNHLY and FYNNEI. The CDR3 runs to 13 residues. This CDR3 is CASSERGEAGYTF. DNA of the CDR3: TGTGCCAGCAGTGAACGGGGGGAAGCGGGCTACACCTTC.

J is TRBJ1-1 and V is TRBV4-1, with 8 bases that match TRBD1. The germline V gene has CDR1 MGHRA and CDR2 YSYEKL. The CDR3 spans 15 residues. V lost 3 bases and J lost 4; bases outside the gene matches: 7. The CDR3 here is CASSHAETGGTEAFF. The CDR3 DNA sequence: TGCGCCAGCAGCCACGCGGAAACAGGGGGCACTGAAGCTTTCTTT.

This sequence joins TRBV7-2 and TRBJ2-7; D ambiguous. The CDR3 has 14 residues. Germline V gene data show CDR1 as SGHTA and CDR2 as FQGNSA. Trimming shortened V by 2 bases and J by 2 bases, and 10 bases separated the two germline ends. CDR3 nucleotide sequence: TGTGCCAGCAGCTTAACCACTACAACCTACGAGCAGTACGTC. Amino acids: CASSLTTTTYEQYV.

This clonotype was counted at least ten times. The chain recombines TRBV7-2 with TRBJ2-7; a possible D gene is TRBD1 (5 bases). Trimming took 5 bases from V and 5 from J, leaving 16 bases between them. This CDR3 contains 14 residues. Germline values: CDR1 SGHTA, CDR2 FQGNSA. The CDR3 is CASSPPGRANEQYF. CDR3 DNA: TGTGCCAGCAGCCCCCCGGGCAGGGCCAACGAGCAGTACTTC.

The chain recombines TRBV5-1 with TRBJ1-2; no definite D call. The germline V gene has CDR1 SGHRS and CDR2 YFSETQ. The CDR3 contains 14 residues. The germline V and J ends were trimmed by 2 bases and 3 bases, with 11 bases remaining between them. The CDR3 loop reads CASSLSGNHYGYTF. The CDR3 DNA sequence: TGCGCCAGCAGCTTAAGTGGTAATCACTATGGCTACACCTTC.

The chain couples TRBV7-9 to TRBJ1-2; D gene ambiguous. CDR3 length equals 16 residues. Germline CDR1 and CDR2: SEHNR and FQNEAQ (reference sequence). V was pared by 0 bases and J by 0 bases, with 11 bases between. The CDR3 sequence is CASSLAGYHPNYGYTF. The CDR3 coding sequence is TGTGCCAGCAGCTTAGCCGGTTATCACCCTAACTATGGCTACACCTTC. Supplemented by reference TRBV7-9 and TRBJ1-2, the full variable domain reads DTGVSQNPRHKITKRGQNVTFRCDPISEHNRLYWYRQTLGQGPEFLTYFQNEAQLEKSRLLSDRFSAERPKGSFSTLEIQRTEQGDSAMYLCASSLAGYHPNYGYTFGSGTRLTVV.

The chain employs TRBV7-3 and TRBJ2-3, with D possibly TRBD1 on 6 matching bases. Germline V lookup: CDR1 SGHTA, CDR2 FQGTGA. Trimming stripped 2 bases from V and 6 bases from J, with 12 bases between. The CDR3 length is 14 residues. DNA for the CDR3: TGTGCCAGCAGCTTATACCGGGACACTGATACGCAGTATTTT. Its translation: CASSLYRDTDTQYF.

This chain uses TRBV20-1 with TRBJ2-2; 11 nucleotides agree with TRBD2. The V and J ends lost 0 bases and 5 bases, in that order; junction bases with no gene match: 14. CDR1 and CDR2 (germline): DFQATT, SNEGSKA (reference sequence). CDR3 size: 19 residues. CDR3 sequence reads: CSARDSSGRFDSGTGELFF. The CDR3 DNA is TGCAGTGCTAGAGATTCTAGCGGGAGGTTTGACTCGGGGACCGGGGAGCTGTTTTTT.

The chain recombines TRBV6-7 with TRBJ1-5, with D uncertain. TRBV6-7 falls under the ORF class, with uncertain function. CDR3 length: 14 amino acids. Trimming took off 9 bases at V and 4 bases at J, with 16 bases between the two ends. The CDR3 sequence is CARYGPRLNQPQHF. The DNA for the CDR3 is TGTGCCAGATACGGGCCTAGGCTAAATCAGCCCCAGCATTTT.

V is TRBV10-3 and J is TRBJ1-1; D not resolved. The CDR3 has 13 amino acids. The germline gives CDR1 ENHRY, CDR2 SYGVKD. V lost 4 bases and J 0 bases, leaving 6 bases between the germline ends. The DNA of the CDR3 is TGTGCCATCAGTGTTGGGGTGAACACTGAAGCTTTCTTT. Encoded protein: CAISVGVNTEAFF.

This sequence joins TRBV6-5 and TRBJ2-7, with TRBD1 matching 7 bases. The length of the CDR3 is 14 residues. From germline, CDR1 is MNHEY and CDR2 SVGAGI. V shed 5 bases, J shed 4 bases, and the junction held 8 bases outside the gene matches. CDR3 nucleotides: TGTGCCAGCAGTCCGGACAGGACGAGATACGAGCAGTACGTC. Protein: CASSPDRTRYEQYV.

In this sample, this clonotype turned up many times. The CDR3 DNA sequence: TGTGCCAGCAGTAGGAATTGGGGGACCACAGATACGCAGTATTTT. It yields the protein CASSRNWGTTDTQYF. The chain has TRBV7-2 and TRBJ2-3; TRBD1 or TRBD2 may be the D gene (5 bases each). Trimming shortened V by 6 bases and J by 2 bases, and 15 bases separated the two germline ends. The CDR3 covers 15 residues. The germline CDR1 and CDR2 sequences are SGHTA and FQGNSA.

This clonotype was observed a handful of times. CDR3 loop: CSATGRDYEQYF. CDR3 nucleotide sequence: TGCAGTGCAACGGGACGGGACTACGAGCAGTACTTC. The chain has TRBV20-1 and TRBJ2-7; either TRBD1 or TRBD2 may supply D (5 bases each). Trimming removed 6 bases from V and 3 bases from J, with 12 bases in between. CDR3 length: 12 residues. The germline gives CDR1 DFQATT, CDR2 SNEGSKA (reference sequence).

This clonotype has ten or more counts. The genes are TRBV7-2 and TRBJ1-6; D not resolved. Per the germline V gene, CDR1 is SGHTA and CDR2 is FQGNSA. The CDR3 loop spans 15 amino acids. Trimming pared 5 bases from V and 6 bases from J, leaving 14 bases between. CDR3 in amino acids: CASSKNHQFNSPLHF. CDR3 nucleotide sequence: TGTGCCAGCAGCAAAAATCACCAGTTTAATTCACCCCTCCACTTT.

This clonotype was detected a few times. The chain couples TRBV19 to TRBJ1-1, with D unresolved. The germline gives CDR1 LNHDA, CDR2 SQIVND (reference sequence). The V end was cut by 1 base, the J end by 11 bases, with 11 bases between. The CDR3 is made up of 12 amino acids. In DNA form, the CDR3 reads TGTGCCAGTAGTATAGTAAATTCGGGTGCTTTCTTT. It encodes CASSIVNSGAFF.